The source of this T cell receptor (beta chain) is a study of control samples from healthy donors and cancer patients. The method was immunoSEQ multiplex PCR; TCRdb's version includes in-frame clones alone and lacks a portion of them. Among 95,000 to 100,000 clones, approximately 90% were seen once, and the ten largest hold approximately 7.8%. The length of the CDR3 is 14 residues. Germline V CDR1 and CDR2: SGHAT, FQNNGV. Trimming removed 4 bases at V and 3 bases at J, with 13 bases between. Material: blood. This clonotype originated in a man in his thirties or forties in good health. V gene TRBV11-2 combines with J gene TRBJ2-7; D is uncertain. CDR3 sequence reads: CASSSNSFLYEQYF. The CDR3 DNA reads TGTGCCAGCAGCTCAAACAGTTTTCTCTACGAGCAGTACTTC.